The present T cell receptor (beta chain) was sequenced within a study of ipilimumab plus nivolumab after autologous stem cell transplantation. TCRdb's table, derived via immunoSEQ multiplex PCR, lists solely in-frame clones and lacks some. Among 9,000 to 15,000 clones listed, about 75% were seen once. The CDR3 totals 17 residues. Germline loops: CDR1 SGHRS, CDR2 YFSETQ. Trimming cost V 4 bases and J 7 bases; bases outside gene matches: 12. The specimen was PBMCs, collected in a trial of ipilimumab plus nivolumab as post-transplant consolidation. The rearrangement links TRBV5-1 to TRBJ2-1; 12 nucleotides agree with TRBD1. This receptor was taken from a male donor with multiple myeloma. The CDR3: CASSELAGTGGLNEQFF. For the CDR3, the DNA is TGCGCCAGCAGCGAGTTGGCCGGGACAGGGGGCTTGAATGAGCAGTTCTTC.